This T cell receptor beta chain was sequenced in a study of graft-versus-host responses after intestinal transplantation. Germline V gene lookup returns CDR1 KGHSY and CDR2 FQNENV. The CDR3 has 16 residues. With 0 bases clipped from V and 9 bases from J, the junction kept 5 bases outside the gene matches. Worth noting for this clone: What it binds is not known.

Produced via immunoSEQ multiplex PCR; TCRdb's table is partial and in-frame only. Seen here are about 86,000 clones, 88% observed once, and the top ten hold about 0.27%. The J gene is TRBJ2-1, the V gene TRBV16; 13 bases map to TRBD2. The sample in question was unstimulated CD4+ T cells sorted from spleen or lymph node cells, obtained before transplant. This clonotype originated in a human donor who was the organ donor for an intestinal transplant. The CDR3 sequence is CASSQSGTSGDLEQFF. CDR3 sequence (DNA): TGTGCCAGCAGCCAATCGGGGACTAGCGGGGACCTTGAGCAGTTCTTC.